The 26 T cell receptor beta chains below all came from one sample that was sequenced in a study of long-term antiretroviral therapy in people with HIV. Sequencing used immunoSEQ v3.0 at survey level. Some clones are missing from TCRdb's copy, which holds only in-frame ones; the method was immunoSEQ multiplex PCR. The table lists under 40,000 clones, approximately 84% of them singletons, with approximately 4.9% in the top ten. Sequencing was performed on unsorted PBMCs, taken just over 2.7 years before starting antiretroviral therapy. These receptors originate from a woman between 25 and 40 years old with HIV.

This CDR3 is CSVVAETVTSYEQYF. CDR3 in DNA: TGCAGCGTTGTTGCGGAGACGGTTACCTCCTACGAGCAGTACTTC. The chain combines TRBV29-1 with TRBJ2-7; D gene ambiguous. The length of the CDR3 is 15 residues. Germline V lookup: CDR1 SQVTM, CDR2 ANQGSEA. V dropped 4 bases and J dropped 0 bases, with 16 bases sitting between them.

This chain uses TRBV7-9 with TRBJ1-6; D not resolved. V lost 4 bases to trimming and J lost 0 bases, with 10 bases between them. The CDR3 consists of 16 residues. Per the germline V gene, CDR1 is SEHNR and CDR2 is FQNEAQ (reference sequence). The CDR3 loop reads CASSSVGSSYNSPLHF. The CDR3 nucleotides are TGTGCCAGCAGCTCGGTCGGGAGCTCCTATAATTCACCCCTCCACTTT. The variable domain in full, with the rest retrieved from reference TRBV7-9 and TRBJ1-6, is DTGVSQNPRHKITKRGQNVTFRCDPISEHNRLYWYRQTLGQGPEFLTYFQNEAQLEKSRLLSDRFSAERPKGSFSTLEIQRTEQGDSAMYLCASSSVGSSYNSPLHFGNGTRLTVT.

This clone was recorded a few times. The rearrangement uses TRBV5-1 and TRBJ2-3, with D possibly TRBD2 on 7 matching bases. The CDR3 has 17 residues. In germline, CDR1 is SGHRS, CDR2 YFSETQ. Trimming pared 2 bases from V and 4 bases from J, leaving 20 bases between. CDR3 nucleotides: TGCGCCAGCAGCTTTCTAGGGGGGGCGGTCCAGTCAGATACGCAGTATTTT. This sequence encodes CASSFLGGAVQSDTQYF.

CDR3 residues: CSGLQGSGYTF. The CDR3 nucleotides are TGCAGTGGCCTACAGGGGAGCGGCTACACCTTC. V usage is TRBV20-1 and J usage is TRBJ1-2; 7 bases are a match to TRBD1. V was pared by 7 bases and J by 8 bases, with 7 bases of the junction left unmatched. The germline V gene encodes CDR1 DFQATT and CDR2 SNEGSKA (reference sequence). This CDR3 has 11 amino acids.

This chain uses TRBV11-2 with TRBJ2-2; possibly TRBD1 for D (6 bases). CDR1 SGHAT and CDR2 FQNNGV come from the germline V gene. Deletions cut 4 bases from V and 1 base from J, with 10 bases between. This CDR3 is built from 15 residues. Written as DNA, the CDR3 is TGTGCCAGCAGCTCAGGGGCGATGAACACCGGGGAGCTGTTTTTT. Translated: CASSSGAMNTGELFF.

The J gene is TRBJ1-2, the V gene TRBV7-2, with no clear D. Germline CDR1 and CDR2: SGHTA and FQGNSA. The V end was cut by 3 bases, the J end by 4 bases, with 6 bases between. The CDR3 has 12 residues. The CDR3 DNA follows: TGTGCCAGCAGCTTGACAACCTATGGCTACACCTTC. Protein: CASSLTTYGYTF.

This clone came up a few times. This sequence joins TRBV7-2 and TRBJ1-1; maybe TRBD1 (6 bases). Trimming took 7 bases from V and 5 from J, leaving 17 bases between them. Germline V lookup: CDR1 SGHTA, CDR2 FQGNSA. The CDR3 is 14 residues long. CDR3 sequence (DNA): TGTGCCAGCAACCAGGGGCTCGTAGGAACTGAAGCTTTCTTT. Protein sequence: CASNQGLVGTEAFF.

This clone was seen only once. The chain carries TRBV9 and TRBJ1-1, with D possibly matching TRBD1 (5 bases). The CDR3 sequence is 13 residues long. Trimming removed 7 bases from V and 5 bases from J, with 15 bases in between. The germline V gene has CDR1 SGDLS and CDR2 YYNGEE. CDR3 in amino acids: CASGRGDGTEAFF. CDR3 DNA sequence: TGTGCCAGCGGCCGGGGGGATGGGACTGAAGCTTTCTTT.

The V call is TRBV5-6, the J call TRBJ2-1; either TRBD1 or TRBD2 may supply D (5 bases each). CDR3 size: 15 residues. CDR1 is SGHDT and CDR2 is YYEEEE in the germline V gene. Trimming stripped 3 bases from V and 9 bases from J, with 19 bases between. The CDR3 nucleotides read TGTGCCAGCAGCTCACGGGGCCCTCTGGTCGGTGAGCAGTTCTTC. Amino acids: CASSSRGPLVGEQFF.

The gene calls are TRBV5-1 and TRBJ1-5; a possible D gene is TRBD1 (6 bases). This CDR3 comprises 16 residues. Trimming stripped 4 bases from V and 5 bases from J, with 19 bases between. From germline, CDR1 is SGHRS and CDR2 YFSETQ. The CDR3 sequence: CASSLEPTGIDQPQHF. CDR3 coding DNA: TGCGCCAGCAGCCTGGAACCTACAGGGATTGATCAGCCCCAGCATTTT.

This clone was seen a few times. The chain employs TRBV11-2 and TRBJ1-3; perhaps TRBD1 as D (5 bases). The CDR3 loop spans 17 amino acids. Germline CDR1 SGHAT, CDR2 FQNNGV. Trimming cost V 5 bases and J 0 bases, with 17 bases left between them. The CDR3 is CASSKASWGSSGNTIYF. The CDR3 nucleotides are TGTGCCAGCAGCAAAGCCTCATGGGGCTCCTCTGGAAACACCATATATTTT.

The chain uses TRBV9 and TRBJ2-5; D is undetermined. The CDR3 is made up of 13 amino acids. Germline values: CDR1 SGDLS, CDR2 YYNGEE. V shed 1 base and J shed 2 bases, with 6 bases lying between them. The CDR3 bases are TGTGCCAGCAGCGTAACGGATCAAGAGACCCAGTACTTC. The encoded protein is CASSVTDQETQYF.

The sample holds a few counts of this clone. The chain is built from TRBV4-1 and TRBJ1-2; perhaps TRBD1 as D (6 bases). The CDR3 is 14 residues long. V lost 0 bases and J 7 bases, leaving 12 bases between the germline ends. Germline V gives CDR1 MGHRA, CDR2 YSYEKL. The CDR3, as DNA: TGCGCCAGCAGCCAAGATCGACAGGCTGGTGGCTACACCTTC. This gives the protein CASSQDRQAGGYTF.

The chain links TRBV11-2 to TRBJ2-7; 7 bases map to TRBD1. J gave up 0 bases and V 1 base, and 3 bases lay outside the gene matches. CDR3 length equals 15 residues. Germline values: CDR1 SGHAT, CDR2 FQNNGV. The CDR3 DNA sequence: TGTGCCAGCAGCTTAGTAAGGGACAGCTCCTACGAGCAGTACGTC. Amino acid sequence: CASSLVRDSSYEQYV.

This clone was detected once. The chain links TRBV4-2 to TRBJ2-1; weak D call: TRBD1 (7 bases). Trimming took 4 bases from V and 9 from J, leaving 16 bases between them. Germline CDR1 is LGHNA and CDR2 is YNFKEQ. The CDR3 runs 14 residues. The CDR3 nucleotides are TGTGCCAGCAGCCCGTATGCAGGGGGGAGTGAGCAGTTCTTC. This sequence encodes CASSPYAGGSEQFF.

This clone was picked up one time. The chain has TRBV11-1 and TRBJ1-1, with TRBD1 identical over 7 bases. Germline CDR1 reads SGHAT; CDR2 reads FQDESV (reference sequence). J was trimmed by 0 bases and V by 1 base; bases with no gene match: 5. This CDR3 has 16 amino acids. In DNA form, the CDR3 reads TGTGCCAGCAGCTTAGACAGGGGTTGGATGAACACTGAAGCTTTCTTT. Protein sequence: CASSLDRGWMNTEAFF.

This chain connects TRBV6-6 to TRBJ1-5, with D perhaps TRBD1 (5 bases). Germline CDR1 MNHNY, CDR2 SVGAGI (reference sequence). Trimming stripped 5 bases from V and 6 bases from J, with 17 bases between. This CDR3 is built from 15 residues. CDR3 residues: CASSPDGGRVQPQHF. CDR3 nucleotide sequence: TGTGCCAGCAGTCCAGACGGGGGTCGGGTTCAGCCCCAGCATTTT.

This sequence joins TRBV11-1 and TRBJ2-5; D remains unclear. The CDR3 spans 13 residues. Germline values: CDR1 SGHAT, CDR2 FQDESV (reference sequence). V gave up 1 base and J gave up 3 bases, with 6 bases separating them. The CDR3 reads CASSLEVKETQYF. The CDR3 nucleotides are TGTGCCAGCAGCTTAGAGGTCAAAGAGACCCAGTACTTC.

The chain uses TRBV18 and TRBJ2-2; D remains unclear. Trimming left V 0 bases short and J 9 bases short, with 8 bases between. The CDR3 spans 13 residues. In germline, CDR1 is KGHSH, CDR2 LQKENI. CDR3 residues: CASSPPSLRELFF. CDR3 sequence (DNA): TGTGCCAGCTCACCACCGTCCCTCCGGGAGCTGTTTTTT. The variable domain in full, completed from reference TRBV18 and TRBJ2-2, reads NAGVMQNPRHLVRRRGQEARLRCSPMKGHSHVYWYRQLPEEGLKFMVYLQKENIIDESGMPKERFSAEFPKEGPSILRIQQVVRGDSAAYFCASSPPSLRELFFGEGSRLTVL.

The V gene is TRBV2, the J gene TRBJ1-4; 9 nucleotides match TRBD1. V trimming: 2 bases; J trimming: 7 bases; junction bases outside the gene matches: 5. The germline V gene has CDR1 SNHLY and CDR2 FYNNEI. The CDR3 runs to 15 residues. The chain's CDR3 is CASSELTGGGEKLFF. CDR3 DNA: TGTGCCAGCAGTGAATTGACAGGGGGAGGTGAAAAACTGTTTTTT. Based on the CDR3 plus reference TRBV2 and TRBJ1-4, the full variable domain is EPEVTQTPSHQVTQMGQEVILRCVPISNHLYFYWYRQILGQKVEFLVSFYNNEISEKSEIFDDQFSVERPDGSNFTLKIRSTKLEDSAMYFCASSELTGGGEKLFFGSGTQLSVL.

The gene calls are TRBV7-6 and TRBJ1-2, with D uncertain. The germline CDR1 and CDR2 sequences are SGHVS and FNYEAQ. V dropped 5 bases and J dropped 0 bases, with 10 bases sitting between them. The CDR3 runs to 14 residues. CDR3 sequence reads: CASSPAGANYGYTF. CDR3 coding DNA: TGTGCCAGCAGCCCAGCGGGCGCTAACTATGGCTACACCTTC.

The chain links TRBV5-1 to TRBJ2-5, with D perhaps TRBD1 (5 bases). The CDR3 has 14 amino acids. CDR1 is SGHRS and CDR2 is YFSETQ in the germline V gene. Trimming took off 0 bases at V and 3 bases at J, with 9 bases between the two ends. Here the CDR3 DNA reads TGCGCCAGCAGCTTGGGGGGCGCAAAAGAGACCCAGTACTTC. It specifies CASSLGGAKETQYF.

Only one count was recorded for this clone. The chain recombines TRBV5-6 with TRBJ1-4, with TRBD1 matching over 8 bases. Per the germline V gene, CDR1 is SGHDT and CDR2 is YYEEEE. V was clipped by 1 base and J by 6 bases; unmatched bases: 5. There are 15 residues in the CDR3. The CDR3 reads CASSLTGQGHEKLFF. Written as DNA, the CDR3 is TGTGCCAGCAGCTTGACAGGACAGGGACATGAAAAACTGTTTTTT.

This chain joins TRBV13 and TRBJ2-3; D assignment may be TRBD1 or TRBD2 (5 bases each). CDR1 is PRHDT and CDR2 is FYEKMQ in the germline V gene (reference sequence). Trimming shortened V by 5 bases and J by 2 bases, and 23 bases separated the two germline ends. The CDR3 is made up of 18 amino acids. The CDR3 coding sequence is TGTGCCAGCAGCCTACTAGGTTCCCGGGACGGCACCACAGATACGCAGTATTTT. As protein: CASSLLGSRDGTTDTQYF. The variable domain in full, completed from reference TRBV13 and TRBJ2-3, reads AAGVIQSPRHLIKEKRETATLKCYPIPRHDTVYWYQQGPGQDPQFLISFYEKMQSDKGSIPDRFSAQQFSDYHSELNMSSLELGDSALYFCASSLLGSRDGTTDTQYFGPGTRLTVL.

V is TRBV5-1 and J is TRBJ2-4; the D gene could be TRBD1 or TRBD2 (5 bases each). This CDR3 has 16 amino acids. The ends were cut back, 4 bases at V and 0 bases at J, with 14 bases in the middle. Germline-derived CDR1 and CDR2 are SGHRS and YFSETQ. The CDR3 DNA is TGCGCCAGCAGCCCCGGGACCGATCTAGCCAAAAACATTCAGTACTTC. Its protein is CASSPGTDLAKNIQYF.

The chain has TRBV30 and TRBJ2-3; D is uncertain. There are 13 residues in the CDR3. V was trimmed by 2 bases and J by 2 bases, leaving 8 bases between them. Germline CDR1 GTSNPN, CDR2 SVGIG (reference sequence). This chain's CDR3 is CAWSKGSTDTQYF. The CDR3 coding sequence is TGTGCCTGGAGTAAGGGTTCCACAGATACGCAGTATTTT.